This TCR beta chain was recorded in a study of T-cell memory formation after mild COVID-19. Study-wide findings and caveats: A subset of responding clones appeared in pre-infection memory, suggesting cross-reactive memory joined. For second-wave clones that peaked at day 37, SARS-CoV-2 specificity went unverified.

Trimming took 4 bases from V and 3 from J; bases not matched to a gene: 16. CDR1 and CDR2 from the germline V gene are MGHRA and YSYEKL. The CDR3 sequence is 18 residues long. TCRdb processed the 5' RACE reads anew with MiXCR; each CDR3 protein has one entry. Among approximately 60,000 distinct CDR3 sequences listed, roughly 9.9% were seen once. This clonotype was picked up a small number of times. Its target is not known. The chain links TRBV4-1 to TRBJ2-3; 7 nucleotides agree with TRBD1. This receptor was identified in a man aged 18 to 35 who had mild COVID-19 (a few samples of this study predate the infection). Cell type and time point are not known. The sequenced sample was PBMCs or a T cell subset sorted from them (not recorded which). CDR3 DNA: TGCGCCAGCAGCCGAGAGGGACAGTCCCGACCAGGGACAGATACGCAGTATTTT. It yields the protein CASSREGQSRPGTDTQYF.